This T cell receptor (beta chain) came from a study of identifying expanded T cells in peripheral blood. Study-level points and caveats: Across healthy donors, higher total template counts meant significantly greater roughly two-week count variance.

Details on this clone: Its antigen is still unknown.

During the collection period, no donor immune events like infections were recorded. TCRdb's table, derived via immunoSEQ multiplex PCR, lists solely in-frame clones and lacks some. The profile shows about 80,000 clones, approximately 90% of them singletons. Germline CDR1 reads MGHDK; CDR2 reads SYGVNS. V was cut by 5 bases and J by 2 bases, with 9 bases left in between. CDR3 length: 13 residues. The sequencing input was blood. The V and J genes are TRBV25-1 and TRBJ1-1, with D unclear. This receptor was identified in a person aged 18 to 69 in good health. CDR3: CASSRSPNTEAFF. The CDR3 nucleotides are TGTGCCAGCAGTAGGTCACCTAACACTGAAGCTTTCTTT.